A selection of T cell receptor beta chains follows, all from one sample in a study of blood T cell repertoires in COVID-19. Generated by immunoSEQ multiplex PCR, the TCRdb table keeps only in-frame clones and is missing some. The sample contains roughly 60,000 clones, roughly 90% of which appear only once. Material for sequencing was peripheral blood. The receptors here all came from a human donor in a cohort sampled during active COVID-19. The CDR3 runs from the conserved cysteine through the conserved F or W. Each record gives: J gene, clone size, D gene, V gene, CDR3 DNA, CDR3 protein. D genes are given only for firm matches. Clone size is given for some rows only: seen once, a few or many times, or a class if the clone is expanded.

j_gene: TRBJ2-3; abundance: .; d_gene: .; v_gene: TRBV9; CDR3nt: TGTGCCAGCAGCCACCGAACAGGCATGATTGTCGCAGATACGCAGTATTTT; CDR3aa: CASSHRTGMIVADTQYF
j_gene: TRBJ2-7; abundance: .; d_gene: TRBD1; v_gene: TRBV6-2/TRBV6-3; CDR3nt: TGTGCCAGCAGCGGGACAGGCCGAGCTCGCGAGCAGTACTTC; CDR3aa: CASSGTGRAREQYF
j_gene: TRBJ1-5; abundance: .; d_gene: .; v_gene: TRBV19; CDR3nt: TGTGCCAGTAGTATAATATCGGGTCCGTATAGCAATCAGCCCCAGCATTTT; CDR3aa: CASSIISGPYSNQPQHF
j_gene: TRBJ2-7; abundance: .; d_gene: .; v_gene: TRBV6-5; CDR3nt: TGTGCCAGCAGTTGGGGCCCCGAGCAGTACTTC; CDR3aa: CASSWGPEQYF
j_gene: TRBJ2-1; abundance: .; d_gene: TRBD2; v_gene: TRBV9; CDR3nt: TGTGCCAGCAGCGTAGCGAGTAGCGGGAGCTACAATGAGCAGTTCTTC; CDR3aa: CASSVASSGSYNEQFF
j_gene: TRBJ2-7; abundance: .; d_gene: .; v_gene: TRBV7-6; CDR3nt: TGTGCCAGCAGCGCCCTCCGGTACGAGCAGTACTTC; CDR3aa: CASSALRYEQYF
j_gene: TRBJ1-2; abundance: .; d_gene: .; v_gene: TRBV9; CDR3nt: TGTGCCAGCAGCGTGGACGGGACTGGCGGTAACTATGGCTACACCTTC; CDR3aa: CASSVDGTGGNYGYTF
j_gene: TRBJ1-5; abundance: .; d_gene: TRBD1; v_gene: TRBV10-2; CDR3nt: TGCGCCAGCAGTGGGGGGGACAGGGGGTTGAATCAGCCCCAGCATTTT; CDR3aa: CASSGGDRGLNQPQHF
j_gene: TRBJ1-3; abundance: .; d_gene: .; v_gene: TRBV21-1; CDR3nt: TGTGCCAGCAGCCCCCTGGGGCCCCCCAGGCGGGGAAACACCATATATTTT; CDR3aa: CASSPLGPPRRGNTIYF
j_gene: TRBJ1-2; abundance: .; d_gene: TRBD1; v_gene: TRBV6-1; CDR3nt: TGTGCCAGCAGTGAAATGGGGACAGGGGCCGGCTACACCTTC; CDR3aa: CASSEMGTGAGYTF
j_gene: TRBJ1-2; abundance: few; d_gene: TRBD1; v_gene: TRBV7-2; CDR3nt: TGTGCCAGCAGCCTAGACAGGGGTAACTATGGCTACACCTTC; CDR3aa: CASSLDRGNYGYTF
j_gene: TRBJ1-2; abundance: once; d_gene: .; v_gene: TRBV24-1; CDR3nt: TGTGCCACCAGTGATTCACTATCCTATGGCTACACCTTC; CDR3aa: CATSDSLSYGYTF
j_gene: TRBJ2-1; abundance: .; d_gene: .; v_gene: TRBV20-1; CDR3nt: TGCAGTGCCAGTACGATACGGGGAACCTACAATGAGCAGTTCTTC; CDR3aa: CSASTIRGTYNEQFF
j_gene: TRBJ1-1; abundance: .; d_gene: .; v_gene: TRBV30; CDR3nt: TGTGCCTGGAGCAAACTATCAGAGAACACTGAAGCTTTCTTT; CDR3aa: CAWSKLSENTEAFF
j_gene: TRBJ2-1; abundance: .; d_gene: TRBD2; v_gene: TRBV6-2/TRBV6-3; CDR3nt: TGTGCCAGCAGTTACTTTCCGGGACTAGCGGGAGCCATCTCCTACAATGAGCAGTTCTTC; CDR3aa: CASSYFPGLAGAISYNEQFF
j_gene: TRBJ2-7; abundance: few; d_gene: TRBD1; v_gene: TRBV7-9; CDR3nt: TGTGCCAGCAGCAGGACAGGGGAGGAGTACGAGCAGTACTTC; CDR3aa: CASSRTGEEYEQYF
j_gene: TRBJ2-5; abundance: .; d_gene: .; v_gene: TRBV30; CDR3nt: TGTGCCTGGAGTGTAAACAGGGTCGGAGAGACCCAGTACTTC; CDR3aa: CAWSVNRVGETQYF
j_gene: TRBJ1-1; abundance: .; d_gene: .; v_gene: TRBV28; CDR3nt: TGTGCCAGCAGTGAGGTGAACACTGAAGCTTTCTTT; CDR3aa: CASSEVNTEAFF
j_gene: TRBJ2-7; abundance: .; d_gene: TRBD2; v_gene: TRBV24-1; CDR3nt: TGTGCCACCAGTGCCAGACTAGCGGGAGCCTACGAGCAGTACTTC; CDR3aa: CATSARLAGAYEQYF
j_gene: TRBJ2-3; abundance: few; d_gene: .; v_gene: TRBV9; CDR3nt: TGTGCCAGCAGCGCCCAATCCTACACAGATACGCAGTATTTT; CDR3aa: CASSAQSYTDTQYF
j_gene: TRBJ2-7; abundance: few; d_gene: TRBD2; v_gene: TRBV7-9; CDR3nt: TGTGCCAGCAGCTTAAAGCGGGAGGTTCCCCACGAGCAGTACTTC; CDR3aa: CASSLKREVPHEQYF
j_gene: TRBJ1-5; abundance: .; d_gene: .; v_gene: TRBV28; CDR3nt: TGTGCCAGCAGTGATACAGGGAACCAGCCCCAGCATTTT; CDR3aa: CASSDTGNQPQHF
j_gene: TRBJ2-1; abundance: .; d_gene: TRBD2; v_gene: TRBV11-2; CDR3nt: TGTGCCAGCAGCTTAGATCCCCCTAGCGGGGGGGCCGTAGATGAGCAGTTCTTC; CDR3aa: CASSLDPPSGGAVDEQFF
j_gene: TRBJ2-1; abundance: .; d_gene: TRBD2; v_gene: TRBV6-2/TRBV6-3; CDR3nt: TGTGCCAGCAGTTACCTGCGGGGAGGGCGGTTCTTC; CDR3aa: CASSYLRGGRFF
j_gene: TRBJ1-3; abundance: .; d_gene: TRBD1; v_gene: TRBV7-8; CDR3nt: TGTGCCAGCAGCTTAGAGAGGGGTGGACAGGGCCCTGGAAACACCATATATTTT; CDR3aa: CASSLERGGQGPGNTIYF
j_gene: TRBJ2-7; abundance: .; d_gene: .; v_gene: TRBV27; CDR3nt: TGTGCCAGCAGTCCTATTTTAAACTCCTACGAGCAGTACTTC; CDR3aa: CASSPILNSYEQYF
j_gene: TRBJ2-7; abundance: once; d_gene: .; v_gene: TRBV28; CDR3nt: TGTGCCAGCAGCTTTTCGGGAGAGCGCGAGCAGTACTTC; CDR3aa: CASSFSGEREQYF
j_gene: TRBJ2-1; abundance: .; d_gene: .; v_gene: TRBV6-5; CDR3nt: TGTGCCAGCAGTTACTCGATGGACAGATACAATGAGCAGTTCTTC; CDR3aa: CASSYSMDRYNEQFF
j_gene: TRBJ1-6; abundance: .; d_gene: .; v_gene: TRBV27; CDR3nt: TGTGCCAGCAGTTTAGTCGGTTCACCCCTCCACTTT; CDR3aa: CASSLVGSPLHF
j_gene: TRBJ2-3; abundance: .; d_gene: TRBD2; v_gene: TRBV24-1; CDR3nt: TGTGCCACCAGTGAGCGGACTAGCGGGAGAGCCACAGATACGCAGTATTTT; CDR3aa: CATSERTSGRATDTQYF
j_gene: TRBJ2-3; abundance: .; d_gene: TRBD2; v_gene: TRBV4-2; CDR3nt: TGTGCCAGCAGCCAAGATGAGCGGGGGGGGTTTGCGGATACGCAGTATTTT; CDR3aa: CASSQDERGGFADTQYF
j_gene: TRBJ2-5; abundance: .; d_gene: .; v_gene: TRBV28; CDR3nt: TGTGCCAGCAGCCGAGGGGAGACCCAGTACTTC; CDR3aa: CASSRGETQYF
j_gene: TRBJ2-7; abundance: .; d_gene: TRBD1; v_gene: TRBV7-9; CDR3nt: TGTGCCAGCAGCTTAGCGCGGGACAGGTGGAGTTACGAGCAGTACTTC; CDR3aa: CASSLARDRWSYEQYF
j_gene: TRBJ1-5; abundance: many; d_gene: TRBD1; v_gene: TRBV29-1; CDR3nt: TGCAGCGTTCCCGGGACAGAAAGCAATCAGCCCCAGCATTTT; CDR3aa: CSVPGTESNQPQHF
j_gene: TRBJ1-4; abundance: .; d_gene: .; v_gene: TRBV27; CDR3nt: TGTGCCAGCAGCTCCAGGGGAACTGTTTTT; CDR3aa: CASSSRGTVF
j_gene: TRBJ1-6; abundance: .; d_gene: TRBD1; v_gene: TRBV13; CDR3nt: TGTGCCAGCAGCCAAACAGGGGGCACAGTTATGAATTCACCCCTCCACTTT; CDR3aa: CASSQTGGTVMNSPLHF
j_gene: TRBJ1-1; abundance: .; d_gene: .; v_gene: TRBV3-1/TRBV3-2; CDR3nt: TGTGCCAGCGAGGGAATGAACACTGAAGCTTTCTTT; CDR3aa: CASEGMNTEAFF
j_gene: TRBJ2-7; abundance: .; d_gene: TRBD1; v_gene: TRBV5-4; CDR3nt: TGTGCCAGCAGCTTGTGGGGACAGGGCCCTCCCTACGAGCAGTACTTC; CDR3aa: CASSLWGQGPPYEQYF
j_gene: TRBJ2-2; abundance: few; d_gene: .; v_gene: TRBV13; CDR3nt: TGTGCCAGCAGCAAAGGGGTAGGGCGGGAGCTGTTTTTT; CDR3aa: CASSKGVGRELFF
j_gene: TRBJ1-6; abundance: .; d_gene: TRBD1; v_gene: TRBV7-2; CDR3nt: TGTGCCAGCAGCTTATTATCAGGGGGCTATAATTCACCCCTCCACTTT; CDR3aa: CASSLLSGGYNSPLHF
j_gene: TRBJ1-2; abundance: .; d_gene: .; v_gene: TRBV19; CDR3nt: TGTGCCAGTAGTATAGTGGCAGCTAACTATGGCTACACCTTC; CDR3aa: CASSIVAANYGYTF
j_gene: TRBJ1-2; abundance: .; d_gene: TRBD1; v_gene: TRBV28; CDR3nt: TGTGCCAGCAGTGAGAATCCGGGACAGGGGCACTATGGCTACACCTTC; CDR3aa: CASSENPGQGHYGYTF
j_gene: TRBJ2-7; abundance: .; d_gene: TRBD2; v_gene: TRBV4-1; CDR3nt: TGCGCCAGCAGCCAAGAACCTTCTGGGGAGGGCTACGAGCAGTACTTC; CDR3aa: CASSQEPSGEGYEQYF
j_gene: TRBJ1-3; abundance: .; d_gene: .; v_gene: TRBV28; CDR3nt: TGTGCCAGCAGTCTACATTCCGGGGGGCGTTCTGGAAACACCATATATTTT; CDR3aa: CASSLHSGGRSGNTIYF
j_gene: TRBJ1-2; abundance: .; d_gene: .; v_gene: TRBV5-4; CDR3nt: TGTGCCAGCAGCTTGGCGTTGGAGGGAGGTGGCTACACCTTC; CDR3aa: CASSLALEGGGYTF
j_gene: TRBJ2-1; abundance: .; d_gene: TRBD2; v_gene: TRBV25-1; CDR3nt: TGTGCCAGCAGGGGGTGGGGGGGCTACAATGAGCAGTTCTTC; CDR3aa: CASRGWGGYNEQFF
j_gene: TRBJ1-6; abundance: .; d_gene: TRBD1; v_gene: TRBV5-1; CDR3nt: TGCGCCAGCAGCTTGAGTCAGGACAGGGGTAATTCACCCCTCCACTTT; CDR3aa: CASSLSQDRGNSPLHF
j_gene: TRBJ2-3; abundance: .; d_gene: .; v_gene: TRBV12-2; CDR3nt: TGTGCAAGTCTGAAACTTACGCAGTATTTT; CDR3aa: CASLKLTQYF
j_gene: TRBJ2-7; abundance: .; d_gene: .; v_gene: TRBV10-3; CDR3nt: TGTGCCACCTTCGACAGTAGCTCCTACGAGCAGTACTTC; CDR3aa: CATFDSSSYEQYF
j_gene: TRBJ2-1; abundance: .; d_gene: TRBD2; v_gene: TRBV4-2; CDR3nt: TGTGCCAGCAGCCAAGATGACGGCGGGGGGGCCGGTGAGCAGTTCTTC; CDR3aa: CASSQDDGGGAGEQFF
j_gene: TRBJ1-4; abundance: .; d_gene: TRBD1; v_gene: TRBV3-1/TRBV3-2; CDR3nt: TGTGCCAGCAGCCAGCCACTCGACGGGACAGTTGCAACTAATGAAAAACTGTTTTTT; CDR3aa: CASSQPLDGTVATNEKLFF
j_gene: TRBJ1-5; abundance: .; d_gene: TRBD1; v_gene: TRBV4-2; CDR3nt: TGTGCCAGCAGCTTGGACAGGGACCAGCCCCAGCATTTT; CDR3aa: CASSLDRDQPQHF
j_gene: TRBJ2-1; abundance: .; d_gene: .; v_gene: TRBV10-2; CDR3nt: TGCGCCAGCAGTGAGTCTTCGGACTCGCTATTCAATGAGCAGTTCTTC; CDR3aa: CASSESSDSLFNEQFF
j_gene: TRBJ2-1; abundance: .; d_gene: .; v_gene: TRBV7-3; CDR3nt: TGTGCCAGCAGCGTCCCACCGAGGGAGCAGTTCTTC; CDR3aa: CASSVPPREQFF
j_gene: TRBJ2-7; abundance: .; d_gene: .; v_gene: TRBV27; CDR3nt: TGTGCCAGCAGTCCACTTCGTACAGGCCCTAAGACCTCCTACGAGCAGTACTTC; CDR3aa: CASSPLRTGPKTSYEQYF
j_gene: TRBJ1-1; abundance: once; d_gene: .; v_gene: TRBV19; CDR3nt: TGTGCCAGTAAAATAGGGACTAGGGTGAACACTGAAGCTTTCTTT; CDR3aa: CASKIGTRVNTEAFF
j_gene: TRBJ2-7; abundance: .; d_gene: TRBD2; v_gene: TRBV3-1/TRBV3-2; CDR3nt: TGTGCCAGCAGCGAGAGGACTAGCGGGGGGGCCGTAAACGAGCAGTACTTC; CDR3aa: CASSERTSGGAVNEQYF
j_gene: TRBJ1-2; abundance: .; d_gene: .; v_gene: TRBV7-8; CDR3nt: TGTGCCAGCAGCTCCCTCGGACAGCACCCCTATGGCTACACCTTC; CDR3aa: CASSSLGQHPYGYTF
j_gene: TRBJ1-3; abundance: once; d_gene: .; v_gene: TRBV28; CDR3nt: TGTGCCAGCAGTTTAGAGCTAGGAAACACCATATATTTT; CDR3aa: CASSLELGNTIYF
j_gene: TRBJ1-1; abundance: .; d_gene: .; v_gene: TRBV10-3; CDR3nt: TGTGCCATCAGTGAGGGGGGGACCCAAAACACTGAAGCTTTCTTT; CDR3aa: CAISEGGTQNTEAFF